This T cell receptor (beta chain) was captured by sequencing in a study of T cells after yellow fever vaccination. CDR1 WNHNN and CDR2 SYGVQD come from the germline V gene (reference sequence). The CDR3 spans 15 residues. The J segment lost 6 bases and the V segment lost 5 bases, leaving 9 bases of the junction unmatched. 5'RACE template switching produced TCR cDNA carrying a universal primer site and UMIs. MiXCR, applied by TCRdb to the 5' RACE reads, yields one record per CDR3 protein. Among 550,000 to 750,000 distinct CDR3 sequences listed, about 13% were seen once. This clonotype was counted a few times.

The J gene is TRBJ2-1, the V gene TRBV10-1, with 8 bases matching TRBD2. The sequenced sample was PBMCs, obtained on the day of the yellow fever booster vaccination. The TCR originated in a man aged 25-40 years who received the YFV17D yellow fever vaccine. CDR3 sequence: CASSSSGSAGNEQFF. The CDR3 bases are TGCGCCAGCAGTTCGAGCGGGAGTGCAGGCAATGAGCAGTTCTTC.